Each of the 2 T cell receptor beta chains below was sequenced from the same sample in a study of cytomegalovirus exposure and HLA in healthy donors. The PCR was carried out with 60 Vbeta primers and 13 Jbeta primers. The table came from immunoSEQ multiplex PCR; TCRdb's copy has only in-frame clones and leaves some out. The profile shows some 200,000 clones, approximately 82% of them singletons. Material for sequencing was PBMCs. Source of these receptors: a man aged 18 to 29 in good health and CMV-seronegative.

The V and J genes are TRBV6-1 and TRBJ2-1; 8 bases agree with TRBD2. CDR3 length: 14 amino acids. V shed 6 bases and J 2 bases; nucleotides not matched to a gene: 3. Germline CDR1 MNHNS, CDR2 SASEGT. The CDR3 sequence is CASRLAGTYNEQFF. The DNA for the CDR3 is TGTGCCAGCAGGTTAGCGGGAACCTACAATGAGCAGTTCTTC.

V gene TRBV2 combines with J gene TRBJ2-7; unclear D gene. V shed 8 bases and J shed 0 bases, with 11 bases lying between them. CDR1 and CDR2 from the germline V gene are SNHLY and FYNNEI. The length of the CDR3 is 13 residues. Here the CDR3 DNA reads TGTGCCAGCGTGGGCCCGAGCTCCTACGAGCAGTACTTC. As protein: CASVGPSSYEQYF.